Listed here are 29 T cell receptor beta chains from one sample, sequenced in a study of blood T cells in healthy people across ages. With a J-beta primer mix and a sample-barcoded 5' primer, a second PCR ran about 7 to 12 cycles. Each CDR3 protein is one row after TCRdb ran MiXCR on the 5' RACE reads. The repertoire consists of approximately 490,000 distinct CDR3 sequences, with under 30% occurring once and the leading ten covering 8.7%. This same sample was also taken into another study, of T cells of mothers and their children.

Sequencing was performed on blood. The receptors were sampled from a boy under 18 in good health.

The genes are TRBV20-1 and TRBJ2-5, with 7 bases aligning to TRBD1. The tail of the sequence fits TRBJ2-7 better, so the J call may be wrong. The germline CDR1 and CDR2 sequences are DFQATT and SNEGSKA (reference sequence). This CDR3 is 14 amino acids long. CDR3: CSATSTGVTYEQYF. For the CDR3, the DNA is TGCAGTGCCACGTCCACAGGGGTCACCTACGAGCAGTACTTC.

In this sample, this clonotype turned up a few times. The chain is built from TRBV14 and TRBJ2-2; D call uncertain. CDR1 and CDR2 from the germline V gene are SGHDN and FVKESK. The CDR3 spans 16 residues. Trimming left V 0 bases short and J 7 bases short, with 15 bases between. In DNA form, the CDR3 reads TGTGCCAGCAGCCAAGAAGGCTTATTCGATGGCGGGGAGCTGTTTTTT. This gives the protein CASSQEGLFDGGELFF.

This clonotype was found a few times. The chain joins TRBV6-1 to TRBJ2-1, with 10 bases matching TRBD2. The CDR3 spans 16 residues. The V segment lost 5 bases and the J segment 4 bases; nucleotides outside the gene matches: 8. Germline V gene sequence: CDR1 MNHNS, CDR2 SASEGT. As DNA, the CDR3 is TGTGCCAGCAGTCCAGGGAGGACTAGCGGATACAATGAGCAGTTCTTC. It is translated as CASSPGRTSGYNEQFF.

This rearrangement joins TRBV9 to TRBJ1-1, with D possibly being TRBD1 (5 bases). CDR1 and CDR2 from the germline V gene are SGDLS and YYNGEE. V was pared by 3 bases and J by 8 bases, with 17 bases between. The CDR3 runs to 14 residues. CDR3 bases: TGTGCCAGCAGCGCCTGGGACGGAGCAACCGAAGCTTTCTTT. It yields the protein CASSAWDGATEAFF.

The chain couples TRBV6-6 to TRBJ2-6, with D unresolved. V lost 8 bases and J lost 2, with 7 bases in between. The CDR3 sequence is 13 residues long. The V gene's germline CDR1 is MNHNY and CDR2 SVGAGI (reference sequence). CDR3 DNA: TGTGCCAGCGGAGATCCTGGGGCCAACGTCCTGACTTTC. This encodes CASGDPGANVLTF.

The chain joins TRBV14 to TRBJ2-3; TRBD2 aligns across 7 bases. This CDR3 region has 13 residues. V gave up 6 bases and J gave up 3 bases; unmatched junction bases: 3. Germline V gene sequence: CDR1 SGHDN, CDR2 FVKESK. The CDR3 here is CASRPLATDTQYF. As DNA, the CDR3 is TGTGCCAGCAGGCCACTAGCGACAGATACGCAGTATTTT.

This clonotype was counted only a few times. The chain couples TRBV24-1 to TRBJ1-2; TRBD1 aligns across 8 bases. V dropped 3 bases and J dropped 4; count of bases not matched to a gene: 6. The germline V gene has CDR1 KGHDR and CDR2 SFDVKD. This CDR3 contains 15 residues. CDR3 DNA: TGTGCCACCAGTGATGCCGGACAGGGAGGCTATGGCTACACCTTC. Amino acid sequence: CATSDAGQGGYGYTF.

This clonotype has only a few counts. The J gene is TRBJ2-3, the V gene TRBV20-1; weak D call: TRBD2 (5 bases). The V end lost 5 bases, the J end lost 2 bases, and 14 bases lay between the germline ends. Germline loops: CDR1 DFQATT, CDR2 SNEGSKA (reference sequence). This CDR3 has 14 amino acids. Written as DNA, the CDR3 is TGCAGTGCTTCGCGACTGGACTTCACAGATACGCAGTATTTT. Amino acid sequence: CSASRLDFTDTQYF.

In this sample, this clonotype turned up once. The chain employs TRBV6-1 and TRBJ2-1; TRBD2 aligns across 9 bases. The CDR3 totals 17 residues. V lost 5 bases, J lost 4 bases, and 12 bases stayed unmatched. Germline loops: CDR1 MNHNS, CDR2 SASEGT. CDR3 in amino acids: CASSPPWTSAIYNEQFF. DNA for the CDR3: TGTGCCAGCAGTCCCCCTTGGACTAGCGCAATATACAATGAGCAGTTCTTC.

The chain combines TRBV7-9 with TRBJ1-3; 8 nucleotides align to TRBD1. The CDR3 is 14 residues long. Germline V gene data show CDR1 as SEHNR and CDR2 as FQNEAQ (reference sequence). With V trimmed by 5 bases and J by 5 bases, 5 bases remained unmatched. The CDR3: CASSQDRGRNTIYF. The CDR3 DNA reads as TGTGCCAGCAGCCAAGACAGGGGAAGAAACACCATATATTTT.

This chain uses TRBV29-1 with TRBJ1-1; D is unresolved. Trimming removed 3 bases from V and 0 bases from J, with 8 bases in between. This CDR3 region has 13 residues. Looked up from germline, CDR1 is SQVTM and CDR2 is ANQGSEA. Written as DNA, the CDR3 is TGCAGCGTTGAGCGTAGTATGAACACTGAAGCTTTCTTT. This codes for CSVERSMNTEAFF.

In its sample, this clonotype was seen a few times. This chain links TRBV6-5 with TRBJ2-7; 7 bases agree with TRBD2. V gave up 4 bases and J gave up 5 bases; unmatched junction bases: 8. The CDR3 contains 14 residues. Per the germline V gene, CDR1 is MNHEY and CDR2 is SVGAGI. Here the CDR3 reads CASSLAGARNEQYF. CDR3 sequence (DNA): TGTGCCAGCAGTTTAGCGGGCGCAAGGAACGAGCAGTACTTC.

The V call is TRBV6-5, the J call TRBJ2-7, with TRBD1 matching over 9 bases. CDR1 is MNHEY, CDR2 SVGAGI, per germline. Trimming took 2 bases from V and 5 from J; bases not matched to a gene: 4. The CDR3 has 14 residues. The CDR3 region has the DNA TGTGCCAGCAGTTACGGACAGGGGATGGACGAGCAGTACTTC. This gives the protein CASSYGQGMDEQYF.

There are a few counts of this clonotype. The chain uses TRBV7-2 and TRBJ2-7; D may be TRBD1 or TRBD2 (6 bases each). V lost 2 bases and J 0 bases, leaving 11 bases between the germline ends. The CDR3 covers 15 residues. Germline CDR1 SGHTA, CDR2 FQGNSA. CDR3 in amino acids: CASSLPGADSYEQYF. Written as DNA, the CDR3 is TGTGCCAGCAGCTTACCGGGGGCGGACTCCTACGAGCAGTACTTC.

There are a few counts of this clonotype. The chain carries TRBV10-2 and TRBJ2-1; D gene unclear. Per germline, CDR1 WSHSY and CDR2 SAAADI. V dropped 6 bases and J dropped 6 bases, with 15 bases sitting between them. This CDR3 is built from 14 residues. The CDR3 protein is CASSASGSSNEQFF. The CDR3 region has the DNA TGCGCCAGCAGCGCCTCAGGTAGCAGCAATGAGCAGTTCTTC.

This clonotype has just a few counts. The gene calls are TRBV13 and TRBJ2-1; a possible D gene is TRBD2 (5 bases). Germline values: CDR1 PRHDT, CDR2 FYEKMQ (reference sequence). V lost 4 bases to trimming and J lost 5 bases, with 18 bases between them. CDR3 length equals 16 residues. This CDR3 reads CASSSTRTGRNNEQFF. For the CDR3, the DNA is TGTGCCAGCAGCTCCACTAGGACTGGAAGGAACAATGAGCAGTTCTTC.

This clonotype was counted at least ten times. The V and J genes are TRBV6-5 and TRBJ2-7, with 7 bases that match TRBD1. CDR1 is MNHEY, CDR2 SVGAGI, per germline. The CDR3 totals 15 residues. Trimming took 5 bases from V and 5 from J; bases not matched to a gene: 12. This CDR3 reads CASSIRDSRPDEQYF. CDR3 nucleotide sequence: TGTGCCAGCAGTATACGGGACAGCCGACCGGACGAGCAGTACTTC.

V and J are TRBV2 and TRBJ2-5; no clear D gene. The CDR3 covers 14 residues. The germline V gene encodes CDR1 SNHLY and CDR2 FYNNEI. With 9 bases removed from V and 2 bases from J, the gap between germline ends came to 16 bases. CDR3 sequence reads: CARTGIEIQETQYF. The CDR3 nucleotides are TGTGCCAGGACGGGTATCGAAATACAAGAGACCCAGTACTTC.

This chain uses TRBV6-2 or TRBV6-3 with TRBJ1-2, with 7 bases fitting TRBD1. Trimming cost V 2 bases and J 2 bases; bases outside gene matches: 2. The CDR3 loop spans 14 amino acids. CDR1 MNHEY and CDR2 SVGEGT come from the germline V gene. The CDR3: CASSYTGQNYGYTF. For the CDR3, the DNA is TGTGCCAGCAGTTACACGGGACAGAACTATGGCTACACCTTC.

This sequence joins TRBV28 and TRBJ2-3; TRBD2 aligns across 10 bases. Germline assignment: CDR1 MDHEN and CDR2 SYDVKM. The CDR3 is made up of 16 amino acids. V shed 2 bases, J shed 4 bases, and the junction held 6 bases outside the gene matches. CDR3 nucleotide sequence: TGTGCCAGCAGTTTAGGGCTAGCGGGAGACTCAGATACGCAGTATTTT. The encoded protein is CASSLGLAGDSDTQYF.

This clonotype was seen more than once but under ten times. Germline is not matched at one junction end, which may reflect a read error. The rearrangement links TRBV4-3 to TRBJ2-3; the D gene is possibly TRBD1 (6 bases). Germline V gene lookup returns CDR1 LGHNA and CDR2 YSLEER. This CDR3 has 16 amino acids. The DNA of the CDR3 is TGCGCCAGCAGCCAAGATCACGCAGGGGCCGCAGATACGCAGTGTTTT. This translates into CASSQDHAGAADTQCF.

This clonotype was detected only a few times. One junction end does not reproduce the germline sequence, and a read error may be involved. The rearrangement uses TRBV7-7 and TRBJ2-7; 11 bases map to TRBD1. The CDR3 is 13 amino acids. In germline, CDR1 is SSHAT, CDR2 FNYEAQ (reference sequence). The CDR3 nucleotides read TGTGCTAGCAGTCGGGACAGGGGGGACGAGCAGTACTTC. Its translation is CASSRDRGDEQYF.

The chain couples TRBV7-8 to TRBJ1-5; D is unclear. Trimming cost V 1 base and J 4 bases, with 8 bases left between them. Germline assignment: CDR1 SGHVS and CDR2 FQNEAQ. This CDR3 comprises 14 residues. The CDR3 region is CASSLGPRNQPQHF. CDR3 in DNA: TGTGCCAGCAGCTTAGGGCCCAGGAATCAGCCCCAGCATTTT.

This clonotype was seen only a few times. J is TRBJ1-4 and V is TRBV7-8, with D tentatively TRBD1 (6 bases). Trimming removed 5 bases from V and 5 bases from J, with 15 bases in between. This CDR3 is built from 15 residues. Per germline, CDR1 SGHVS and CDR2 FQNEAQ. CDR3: CASSEPGHVNEKLFF. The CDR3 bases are TGTGCCAGCAGCGAACCGGGACACGTGAATGAAAAACTGTTTTTT.

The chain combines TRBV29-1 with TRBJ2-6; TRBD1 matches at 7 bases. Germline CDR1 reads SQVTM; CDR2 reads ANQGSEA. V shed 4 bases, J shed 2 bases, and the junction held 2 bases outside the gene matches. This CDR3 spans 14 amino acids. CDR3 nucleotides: TGCAGCGTTGTAGGGGGCGCTGGGGCCAACGTCCTGACTTTC. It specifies CSVVGGAGANVLTF.

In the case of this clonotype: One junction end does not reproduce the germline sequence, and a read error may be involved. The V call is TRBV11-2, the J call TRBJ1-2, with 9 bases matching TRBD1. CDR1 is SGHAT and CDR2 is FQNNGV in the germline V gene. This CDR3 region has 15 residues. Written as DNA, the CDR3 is TGTGCCAGCATCTTACCCGGACAGGGGAACTATGGCTACACCTTC. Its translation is CASILPGQGNYGYTF.

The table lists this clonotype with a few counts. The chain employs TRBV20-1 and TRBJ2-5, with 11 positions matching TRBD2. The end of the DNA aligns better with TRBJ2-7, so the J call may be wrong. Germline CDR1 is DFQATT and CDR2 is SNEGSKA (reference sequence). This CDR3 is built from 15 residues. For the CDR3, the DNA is TGCAGTGCTGGAATGACTAGCGGGACCAACTACGAGCAGTACTTC. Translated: CSAGMTSGTNYEQYF.

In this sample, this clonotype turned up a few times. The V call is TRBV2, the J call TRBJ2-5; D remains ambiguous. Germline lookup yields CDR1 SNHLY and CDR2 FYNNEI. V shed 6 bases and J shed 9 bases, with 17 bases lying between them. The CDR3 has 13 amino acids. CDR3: CASSEPTAWAQYF. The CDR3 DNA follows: TGTGCCAGCAGCGAACCTACGGCCTGGGCCCAGTACTTC.

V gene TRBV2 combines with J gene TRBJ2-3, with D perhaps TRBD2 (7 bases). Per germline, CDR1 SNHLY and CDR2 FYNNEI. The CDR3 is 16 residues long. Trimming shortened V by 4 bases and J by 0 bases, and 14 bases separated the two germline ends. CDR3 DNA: TGTGCCAGCAGTGGCCCCCGGGGGGCTAGCACAGATACGCAGTATTTT. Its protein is CASSGPRGASTDTQYF.